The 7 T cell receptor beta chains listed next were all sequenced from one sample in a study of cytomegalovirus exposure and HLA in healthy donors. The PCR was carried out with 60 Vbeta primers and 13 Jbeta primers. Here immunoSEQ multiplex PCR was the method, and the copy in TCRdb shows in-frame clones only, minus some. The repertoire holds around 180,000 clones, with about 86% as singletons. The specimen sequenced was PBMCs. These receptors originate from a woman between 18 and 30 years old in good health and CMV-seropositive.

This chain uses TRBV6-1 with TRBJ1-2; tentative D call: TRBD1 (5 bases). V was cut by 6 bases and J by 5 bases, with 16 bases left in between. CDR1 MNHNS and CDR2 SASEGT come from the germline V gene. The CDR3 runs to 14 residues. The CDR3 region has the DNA TGTGCCAGCAGCCGCCCCGGGGGTGGATATGGCTACACCTTC. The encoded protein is CASSRPGGGYGYTF.

CDR3 in amino acids: CASSGLGGKLFF. For the CDR3, the DNA is TGTGCCAGCAGTGGTCTGGGGGGAAAACTGTTTTTT. The chain is built from TRBV25-1 and TRBJ1-4; D possibly corresponds to TRBD1 (5 bases). Trimming took off 4 bases at V and 10 bases at J, with 10 bases between the two ends. The germline gives CDR1 MGHDK, CDR2 SYGVNS. This CDR3 contains 12 residues.

This CDR3 is CSVRGGDGYTF. The CDR3 DNA sequence: TGCAGTGTTCGTGGGGGGGATGGCTACACCTTC. The gene calls are TRBV20-1 and TRBJ1-2, with D tentatively TRBD1 (5 bases). Germline CDR1 reads DFQATT; CDR2 reads SNEGSKA (reference sequence). Trimming removed 7 bases at V and 6 bases at J, with 12 bases between. The CDR3 sequence is 11 residues long.

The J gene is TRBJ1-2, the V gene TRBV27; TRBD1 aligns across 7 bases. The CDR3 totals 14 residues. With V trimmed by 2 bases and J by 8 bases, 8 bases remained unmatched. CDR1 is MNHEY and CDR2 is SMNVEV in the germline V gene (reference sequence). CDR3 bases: TGTGCCAGCAGTTTAAGAGGGGGCGCGGGGGGCTACACCTTC. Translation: CASSLRGGAGGYTF.

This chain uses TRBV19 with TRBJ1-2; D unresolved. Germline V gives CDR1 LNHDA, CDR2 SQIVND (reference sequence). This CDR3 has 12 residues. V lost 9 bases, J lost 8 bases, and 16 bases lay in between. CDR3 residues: CAREEGGQGYTF. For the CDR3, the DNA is TGTGCCAGGGAGGAGGGCGGGCAGGGCTACACCTTC.

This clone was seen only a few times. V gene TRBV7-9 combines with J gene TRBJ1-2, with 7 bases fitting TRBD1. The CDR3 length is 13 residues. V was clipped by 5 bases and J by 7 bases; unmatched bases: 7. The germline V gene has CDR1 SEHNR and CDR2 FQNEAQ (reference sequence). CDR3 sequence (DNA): TGTGCCAGCAGCCCCCGGACAGGTTCTGGCTACACCTTC. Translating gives CASSPRTGSGYTF.

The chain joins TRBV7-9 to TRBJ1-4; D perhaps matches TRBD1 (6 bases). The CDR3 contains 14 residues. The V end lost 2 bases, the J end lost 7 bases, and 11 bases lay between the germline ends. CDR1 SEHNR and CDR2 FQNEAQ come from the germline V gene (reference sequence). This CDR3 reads CASSLLGAGEKLFF. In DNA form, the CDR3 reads TGTGCCAGCAGCTTATTGGGGGCGGGTGAAAAACTGTTTTTT.